These 13 T cell receptor beta chains share one sample of origin, sequenced in a study of T cells after yellow fever vaccination. TCRdb called the 5' RACE reads again in MiXCR, with one record for every CDR3 protein. The sample has more than 450,000 distinct CDR3 sequences; just over 20% are singletons. The material sequenced was PBMCs, taken less than 25 days after the first yellow fever vaccination. The receptors derive from a man in his late teens or twenties who received the YFV17D yellow fever vaccine.

The chain couples TRBV28 to TRBJ1-6; TRBD1 agrees at 7 bases. The CDR3 consists of 18 residues. V trimming: 6 bases; J trimming: 7 bases; junction bases outside the gene matches: 18. The germline gives CDR1 MDHEN, CDR2 SYDVKM. The chain's CDR3 is CASRHHLNRGKENSPLHF. For the CDR3, the DNA is TGTGCCAGCAGGCATCACCTCAACAGGGGAAAGGAGAATTCACCCCTCCACTTT. The entire variable domain, with the rest obtained from reference TRBV28 and TRBJ1-6, is as follows: DVKVTQSSRYLVKRTGEKVFLECVQDMDHENMFWYRQDPGLGLRLIYFSYDVKMKEKGDIPEGYSVSREKKERFSLILESASTNQTSMYLCASRHHLNRGKENSPLHFGNGTRLTVT.

The gene calls are TRBV6-1 and TRBJ2-1; D gene ambiguous. Trimming took off 6 bases at V and 4 bases at J, with 16 bases between the two ends. There are 15 residues in the CDR3. In germline, CDR1 is MNHNS, CDR2 SASEGT. CDR3 loop: CASSPRQIMYNEQFF. The CDR3, as DNA: TGTGCCAGCAGCCCCCGGCAGATAATGTACAATGAGCAGTTCTTC.

The table lists this clonotype with a few counts. This chain joins TRBV28 and TRBJ1-1; the match to TRBD1 covers 9 bases. Germline-derived CDR1 and CDR2 are MDHEN and SYDVKM. The CDR3 runs to 14 residues. J was trimmed by 0 bases and V by 6 bases; bases with no gene match: 2. The CDR3 DNA is TGTGCCAGCAGGACAGGGGGGATGAACACTGAAGCTTTCTTT. This encodes CASRTGGMNTEAFF.

This clonotype was seen at least ten times. This chain connects TRBV6-5 to TRBJ1-5; D is perhaps TRBD1 (6 bases). V lost 0 bases and J 7 bases, leaving 13 bases between the germline ends. Germline loops: CDR1 MNHEY, CDR2 SVGAGI. This CDR3 is built from 15 residues. The CDR3 sequence is CASSYSAGASQPQHF. CDR3 sequence (DNA): TGTGCCAGCAGTTACTCAGCAGGGGCAAGCCAGCCCCAGCATTTT.

This clonotype was counted between two and nine times. J is TRBJ2-3 and V is TRBV7-9, with unresolved D. CDR3 size: 12 residues. V lost 5 bases, J lost 3 bases, and 6 bases lay in between. Per the germline V gene, CDR1 is SEHNR and CDR2 is FQNEAQ (reference sequence). The CDR3 loop reads CASSPATDTQYF. DNA of the CDR3: TGTGCCAGCAGCCCCGCGACAGATACGCAGTATTTT. Variable domain in full (rest from reference TRBV7-9 and TRBJ2-3): DTGVSQNPRHKITKRGQNVTFRCDPISEHNRLYWYRQTLGQGPEFLTYFQNEAQLEKSRLLSDRFSAERPKGSFSTLEIQRTEQGDSAMYLCASSPATDTQYFGPGTRLTVL.

The rearrangement joins TRBV6-1 to TRBJ1-5, with TRBD1 as a possible D gene (5 bases). Trimming took 5 bases from V and 5 from J, leaving 13 bases between them. This CDR3 has 14 residues. Germline V CDR1 and CDR2: MNHNS, SASEGT. CDR3 coding DNA: TGTGCCAGCAGTCCCGGGACGGTTTATCAGCCCCAGCATTTT. It is translated as CASSPGTVYQPQHF.

This clonotype has a handful of counts. The chain links TRBV5-1 to TRBJ1-5; D is perhaps TRBD1 (5 bases). Germline V CDR1 and CDR2: SGHRS, YFSETQ. This CDR3 is 14 amino acids long. V lost 0 bases and J lost 4, with 8 bases in between. CDR3 residues: CASSLGDQNQPQHF. Written as DNA, the CDR3 is TGCGCCAGCAGCTTGGGGGACCAGAATCAGCCCCAGCATTTT.

This clonotype has only a few counts. This sequence joins TRBV20-1 and TRBJ2-3, with 7 bases that match TRBD1. With 6 bases clipped from V and 3 bases from J, the junction kept 12 bases outside the gene matches. CDR3 length: 15 residues. Germline-derived CDR1 and CDR2 are DFQATT and SNEGSKA (reference sequence). The CDR3 sequence: CSAPGVKGATDTQYF. The CDR3 DNA sequence: TGCAGTGCCCCCGGGGTTAAGGGGGCAACAGATACGCAGTATTTT.

As to this clonotype: A clone one base away is much larger, so this may be a read error. This chain uses TRBV5-1 with TRBJ2-3, with D perhaps being TRBD1 or TRBD2 (5 bases each). Per the germline V gene, CDR1 is SGHRS and CDR2 is YFSETQ. The CDR3 sequence is 14 residues long. This CDR3 reads CTSSPGTERDTQYF. The CDR3 DNA is TGCACCAGCAGCCCCGGGACCGAGAGAGATACGCAGTATTTT. The full variable domain, with the rest looked up from reference TRBV5-1 and TRBJ2-3, is KAGVTQTPRYLIKTRGQQVTLSCSPISGHRSVSWYQQTPGQGLQFLFEYFSETQRNKGNFPGRFSGRQFSNSRSEMNVSTLELGDSALYLCTSSPGTERDTQYFGPGTRLTVL.

The chain uses TRBV29-1 and TRBJ1-1, with 7 bases lining up with TRBD1. Trimming took 4 bases from V and 5 from J; bases not matched to a gene: 7. Germline V lookup: CDR1 SQVTM, CDR2 ANQGSEA. The CDR3 totals 13 residues. This chain's CDR3 is CSVVLGGQTEAFF. CDR3 in DNA: TGCAGCGTTGTACTAGGGGGCCAAACTGAAGCTTTCTTT.

This clonotype came up many times. The chain has TRBV12-3 or TRBV12-4 and TRBJ2-5; D is perhaps TRBD1 (7 bases). The CDR3 spans 13 residues. Trimming removed 4 bases from V and 5 bases from J, with 11 bases in between. CDR3 in amino acids: CASSSGGRETQYF. CDR3 bases: TGTGCCAGCAGTTCAGGGGGGAGGGAGACCCAGTACTTC.

J is TRBJ1-5 and V is TRBV28; D is unresolved. Germline V lookup: CDR1 MDHEN, CDR2 SYDVKM. The CDR3 has 16 amino acids. Trimming took 3 bases from V and 6 from J, leaving 18 bases between them. CDR3 in DNA: TGTGCCAGCAGTTTCCCTAGTGGTTTGGCTAGTCAGCCCCAGCATTTT. Protein: CASSFPSGLASQPQHF.

This clonotype was counted only a few times. The genes are TRBV7-2 and TRBJ2-7, with D possibly matching TRBD2 (5 bases). Germline V lookup: CDR1 SGHTA, CDR2 FQGNSA. V lost 1 base and J 6 bases, leaving 13 bases between the germline ends. This CDR3 comprises 14 residues. Here the CDR3 DNA reads TGTGCCAGCAGCTTAGATCGCCAGAGCGGCGAGCAGTACTTC. Residues: CASSLDRQSGEQYF. The full variable domain, its missing parts supplied by reference TRBV7-2 and TRBJ2-7, is GAGVSQSPSNKVTEKGKDVELRCDPISGHTALYWYRQSLGQGLEFLIYFQGNSAPDKSGLPSDRFSAERTGGSVSTLTIQRTQQEDSAVYLCASSLDRQSGEQYFGPGTRLTVT.